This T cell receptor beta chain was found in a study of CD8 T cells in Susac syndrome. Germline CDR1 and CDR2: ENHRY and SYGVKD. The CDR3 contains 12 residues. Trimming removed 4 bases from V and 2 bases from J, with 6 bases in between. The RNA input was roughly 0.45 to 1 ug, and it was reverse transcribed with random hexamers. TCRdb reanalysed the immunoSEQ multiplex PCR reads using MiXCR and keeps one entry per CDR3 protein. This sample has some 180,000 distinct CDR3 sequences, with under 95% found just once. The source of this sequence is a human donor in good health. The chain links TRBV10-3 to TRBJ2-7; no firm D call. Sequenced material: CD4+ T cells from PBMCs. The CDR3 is CAISAEPYEQYF. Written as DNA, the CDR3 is TGTGCCATCAGTGCGGAGCCCTACGAGCAGTACTTC.